Each of the 17 T cell receptor beta chains below was sequenced from the same sample in a study of T cells in Graves' hyperthyroidism and ophthalmopathy. It was RNA transcripts that yielded the amplified TCR beta CDR3 regions. HTBI primers were employed in a first-round RT-PCR of the TCR CDR3. Using its own MiXCR run on the multiplex PCR reads, TCRdb lists one record per CDR3 protein. Of 250,000 to 350,000 distinct CDR3 sequences in the sample, around 20% were seen once. Material for sequencing was blood. These receptors were collected from a man aged 25-45 years with Graves' ophthalmopathy.

Notes on this clonotype: This may come from a read error, since a much larger clone is one base off. The chain employs TRBV2 and TRBJ2-6; D may correspond to TRBD1 or TRBD2 (6 bases each). In germline, CDR1 is SNHLY, CDR2 FYNNEI. This CDR3 contains 15 residues. Trimming shortened V by 6 bases and J by 2 bases, and 11 bases separated the two germline ends. The DNA of the CDR3 is TGTGCCAGCAGGGGGGGCTCCACTGGGGCCAACGTCCTGACTTTC. Protein product: CASRGGSTGANVLTF.

This clonotype has only a few counts. The genes are TRBV2 and TRBJ1-4; TRBD1 might be the D (5 bases). CDR3 length: 18 amino acids. Germline values: CDR1 SNHLY, CDR2 FYNNEI. Trimming left V 0 bases short and J 0 bases short, with 14 bases between. The CDR3 sequence is CASSEARDGVSTNEKLFF. Written as DNA, the CDR3 is TGTGCCAGCAGTGAAGCTAGGGACGGCGTCTCAACTAATGAAAAACTGTTTTTT.

This clonotype was observed many times. Here the CDR3 DNA reads TGTGCCAGCAGCTTAGCGGGAGGGCCGGGCTACGAGCAGTACTTC. Protein sequence: CASSLAGGPGYEQYF. The chain combines TRBV7-2 with TRBJ2-7, with 7 bases that match TRBD2. V lost 0 bases and J lost 3; bases outside the gene matches: 5. Germline CDR1 SGHTA, CDR2 FQGNSA. This CDR3 region has 15 residues.

This clonotype was detected many times. The chain is built from TRBV28 and TRBJ2-6; 10 positions agree with TRBD1. Trimming at V came to 2 bases and at J to 0 bases, leaving 10 bases not matched to a gene. The CDR3 has 20 amino acids. CDR1 is MDHEN, CDR2 SYDVKM, per germline. This CDR3 is CASSLRRGTGAFSGANVLTF. CDR3 nucleotides: TGTGCCAGCAGTTTAAGGAGGGGGACAGGGGCTTTCTCTGGGGCCAACGTCCTGACTTTC.

The V gene is TRBV20-1, the J gene TRBJ1-1; maybe TRBD1 (6 bases). V gave up 6 bases and J gave up 10 bases, with 18 bases separating them. Germline loops: CDR1 DFQATT, CDR2 SNEGSKA (reference sequence). The length of the CDR3 is 12 residues. The CDR3, as DNA: TGCAGTGCCCCAAACAGGGAGGGGAGAGCTTTCTTT. Protein: CSAPNREGRAFF.

V gene TRBV5-1 combines with J gene TRBJ2-1; 9 bases are shared with TRBD1. This CDR3 spans 16 amino acids. Germline CDR1 and CDR2: SGHRS and YFSETQ. V shed 4 bases, J shed 4 bases, and the junction held 9 bases outside the gene matches. Here the CDR3 reads CASSGYLTGGYNEQFF. CDR3 coding DNA: TGCGCCAGCAGCGGATACCTGACAGGGGGTTACAATGAGCAGTTCTTC.

This clonotype showed up just a few times. V usage is TRBV20-1 and J usage is TRBJ1-1; 8 positions agree with TRBD1. Looked up from germline, CDR1 is DFQATT and CDR2 is SNEGSKA (reference sequence). The CDR3 has 13 residues. After removal of 6 bases from V and 6 bases from J, the junction contained 9 bases not matched to a gene. The CDR3 loop is CSARQGALPEAFF. As DNA, the CDR3 is TGCAGTGCGAGGCAGGGGGCCCTCCCTGAAGCTTTCTTT.

The chain is built from TRBV11-3 and TRBJ2-2, with TRBD2 matching over 11 bases. The CDR3 totals 18 residues. Germline V lookup: CDR1 SGHNT, CDR2 YENEEA. The junction had 14 bases not matched to a gene; V was cut back by 5 bases and J by 6 bases. CDR3 sequence reads: CASSGSPLAGGPAGELFF. CDR3 in DNA: TGTGCCAGCAGCGGTAGCCCCCTAGCGGGAGGCCCCGCCGGGGAGCTGTTTTTT. The variable domain in full, completed from reference TRBV11-3 and TRBJ2-2, reads EAGVVQSPRYKIIEKKQPVAFWCNPISGHNTLYWYLQNLGQGPELLIRYENEEAVDDSQLPKDRFSAERLKGVDSTLKIQPAELGDSAVYLCASSGSPLAGGPAGELFFGEGSRLTVL.

Points on this clonotype: A much larger clone lies a single base off, so this may be a read error. This chain joins TRBV7-3 and TRBJ1-1; D gene uncertain. The length of the CDR3 is 13 residues. Per germline, CDR1 SGHTA and CDR2 FQGTGA. The CDR3 DNA reads TGTGCCGGCAGCCAGGTCAGCAACACTGAAGCTTTCTTT. This gives the protein CAGSQVSNTEAFF. Based on the CDR3 plus reference TRBV7-3 and TRBJ1-1, the full variable domain is GAGVSQTPSNKVTEKGKYVELRCDPISGHTALYWYRQSLGQGPEFLIYFQGTGAADDSGLPNDRFFAVRPEGSVSTLKIQRTERGDSAVYLCAGSQVSNTEAFFGQGTRLTVV.

The J gene is TRBJ1-2, the V gene TRBV28, with D unresolved. The CDR3 contains 13 residues. V was trimmed by 7 bases and J by 4 bases, leaving 13 bases between them. CDR1 MDHEN and CDR2 SYDVKM come from the germline V gene. As DNA, the CDR3 is TGTGCCAGCACCCTCGGGTATAGCTATGGCTACACCTTC. It yields the protein CASTLGYSYGYTF.

The V and J genes are TRBV11-2 and TRBJ1-2, with 8 nucleotides matching TRBD1. In germline, CDR1 is SGHAT, CDR2 FQNNGV. The CDR3 is 16 residues long. V shed 2 bases, J shed 8 bases, and the junction held 13 bases outside the gene matches. DNA for the CDR3: TGTGCCAGCAGCTTAATAGCAGGGGGCGGTTTTTACGGCTACACCTTC. This sequence encodes CASSLIAGGGFYGYTF.

This clonotype occurred many times. V and J are TRBV18 and TRBJ1-2; D remains unclear. CDR1 is KGHSH and CDR2 is LQKENI in the germline V gene. CDR3 length: 12 amino acids. V lost 3 bases to trimming and J lost 8 bases, with 10 bases between them. CDR3 loop: CASSPTTEGYTF. The DNA for the CDR3 is TGTGCCAGCTCACCGACCACAGAAGGCTACACCTTC.

The genes are TRBV9 and TRBJ2-1; no reliable D call. Germline loops: CDR1 SGDLS, CDR2 YYNGEE. This CDR3 is 14 amino acids long. Deletions cut 4 bases from V and 6 bases from J, with 14 bases between. The CDR3 DNA reads TGTGCCAGCAGCCCTGTAGGCTCAGGCAATGAGCAGTTCTTC. The encoded protein is CASSPVGSGNEQFF.

The chain joins TRBV19 to TRBJ1-6; D is unclear. The germline V gene has CDR1 LNHDA and CDR2 SQIVND (reference sequence). The V end was cut by 6 bases, the J end by 7 bases, with 7 bases between. The CDR3 loop spans 12 amino acids. CDR3 loop: CASSSANSPLHF. The CDR3 bases are TGTGCCAGTAGCTCCGCAAATTCACCCCTCCACTTT.

Many counts were recorded for this clonotype. This rearrangement joins TRBV18 to TRBJ2-2, with D unresolved. Germline CDR1 is KGHSH and CDR2 is LQKENI. CDR3 size: 15 residues. V lost 3 bases and J lost 0, with 8 bases in between. DNA of the CDR3: TGTGCCAGCTCACCGGCTACATCGAACACCGGGGAGCTGTTTTTT. The encoded protein is CASSPATSNTGELFF.

The chain employs TRBV7-6 and TRBJ2-1; 13 nucleotides line up with TRBD2. Per germline, CDR1 SGHVS and CDR2 FNYEAQ. This CDR3 comprises 17 residues. V lost 2 bases, J lost 0 bases, and 1 base stayed unmatched. DNA for the CDR3: TGTGCCAGCAGCTTATGGACTAGCGGGAGCTCCTACAATGAGCAGTTCTTC. Protein sequence: CASSLWTSGSSYNEQFF.

This clonotype has a count of ten or more. The chain couples TRBV20-1 to TRBJ1-3; weak D call: TRBD1 (6 bases). Germline CDR1 DFQATT, CDR2 SNEGSKA (reference sequence). Trimming removed 7 bases from V and 6 bases from J, with 16 bases in between. The CDR3 is made up of 13 amino acids. CDR3 coding DNA: TGCAGTGTACAGGGTGGATCGGAAAACACCATATATTTT. Its protein product is CSVQGGSENTIYF.